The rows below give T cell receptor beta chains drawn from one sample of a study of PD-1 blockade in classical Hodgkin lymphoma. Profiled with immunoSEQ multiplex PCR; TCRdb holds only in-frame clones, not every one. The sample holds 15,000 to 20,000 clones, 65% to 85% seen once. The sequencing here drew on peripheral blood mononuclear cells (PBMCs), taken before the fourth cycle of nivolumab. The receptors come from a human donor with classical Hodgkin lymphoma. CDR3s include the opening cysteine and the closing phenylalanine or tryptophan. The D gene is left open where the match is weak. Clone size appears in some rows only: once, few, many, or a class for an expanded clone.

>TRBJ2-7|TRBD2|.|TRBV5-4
CASSLVAGDLEQYF
TGTGCCAGCAGCTTGGTTGCGGGAGATCTCGAGCAGTACTTC
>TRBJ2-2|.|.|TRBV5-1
CASSLIVGGELFF
TGCGCCAGCAGCTTGATCGTCGGCGGGGAGCTGTTTTTT
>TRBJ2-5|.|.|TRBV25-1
CASSESGETQYF
TGTGCCAGCAGTGAATCAGGAGAGACCCAGTACTTC
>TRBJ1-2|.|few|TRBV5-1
CASSLDVGNGYTF
TGCGCCAGCAGCTTGGACGTAGGGAACGGCTACACCTTC
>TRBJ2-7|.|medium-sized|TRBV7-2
CASSLTESSGSLTYEQYF
TGTGCCAGCAGCTTAACCGAAAGTAGTGGGAGCTTAACCTACGAGCAGTACTTC
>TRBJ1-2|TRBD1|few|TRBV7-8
CASSVDRAYGYTF
TGTGCCAGCAGCGTTGACAGGGCCTATGGCTACACCTTC
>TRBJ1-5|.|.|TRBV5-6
CASSLAPNQPQHF
TGTGCCAGCAGCTTGGCTCCAAATCAGCCCCAGCATTTT
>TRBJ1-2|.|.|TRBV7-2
CASSPALGDTYYGYTF
TGTGCCAGCAGCCCGGCGCTCGGAGATACCTACTATGGCTACACCTTC
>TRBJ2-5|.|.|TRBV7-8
CASSHRGLRDQETQYF
TGTGCCAGCAGTCACCGCGGGTTGAGGGACCAAGAGACCCAGTACTTC
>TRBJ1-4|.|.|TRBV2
CASSGRVGQWEKLFF
TGTGCCAGCAGTGGGCGTGTAGGACAGTGGGAAAAACTGTTTTTT
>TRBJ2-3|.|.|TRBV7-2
CASSLDSSPQDTQYF
TGTGCCAGCAGCTTAGACTCTAGCCCCCAAGATACGCAGTATTTT
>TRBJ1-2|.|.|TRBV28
CASSFSGHSGF
TGTGCCAGCAGTTTTTCGGGGCACAGTGGGTTC
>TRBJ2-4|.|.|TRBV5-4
CASSFNEGAKNIQYF
TGTGCCAGCAGCTTTAACGAAGGGGCCAAAAACATTCAGTACTTC
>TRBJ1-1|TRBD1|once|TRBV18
CASSPWQGANTEAFF
TGTGCCAGCTCACCATGGCAGGGGGCGAACACTGAAGCTTTCTTT
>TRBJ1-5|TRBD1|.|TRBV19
CASSIGRAAGQGNQPQHF
TGTGCCAGTAGTATAGGACGAGCGGCGGGACAGGGGAATCAGCCCCAGCATTTT
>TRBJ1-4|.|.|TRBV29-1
CSARNVGWATNEKLFF
TGCAGCGCTCGCAACGTCGGGTGGGCAACTAATGAAAAACTGTTTTTT
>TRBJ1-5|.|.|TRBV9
CASSTAPHQPQHF
TGTGCCAGCAGCACGGCCCCGCATCAGCCCCAGCATTTT
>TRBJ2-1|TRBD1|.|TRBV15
CATLIQGDEQFF
TGTGCCACCCTTATTCAGGGGGATGAGCAGTTCTTC
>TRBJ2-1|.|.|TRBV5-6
CASSNPGVYNEQFF
TGTGCCAGCAGTAATCCAGGAGTCTACAATGAGCAGTTCTTC
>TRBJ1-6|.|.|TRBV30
CAWSVRGNLNSPLHF
TGTGCCTGGAGTGTAAGGGGGAACTTAAATTCACCCCTCCACTTT
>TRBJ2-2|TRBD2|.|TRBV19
CASSVRLASNTGELFF
TGTGCCAGTAGCGTGAGACTAGCGTCGAACACCGGGGAGCTGTTTTTT
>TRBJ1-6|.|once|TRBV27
CASSFSDGWNNSPLHF
TGTGCCAGCAGTTTCTCCGACGGGTGGAACAATTCACCCCTCCACTTT
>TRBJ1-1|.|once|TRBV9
CASSVGKGMNTEAFF
TGTGCCAGCAGCGTAGGTAAGGGAATGAACACTGAAGCTTTCTTT
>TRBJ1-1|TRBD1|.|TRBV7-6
CASSDYRGRKNTEAFF
TGTGCCAGCAGCGACTACAGGGGGCGAAAAAACACTGAAGCTTTCTTT
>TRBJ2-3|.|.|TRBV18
CASSPYPGTDTQYF
TGTGCCAGCTCACCGTATCCTGGCACAGATACGCAGTATTTT
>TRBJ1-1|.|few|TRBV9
CASSVSMNTEAFF
TGTGCCAGCAGCGTTTCGATGAACACTGAAGCTTTCTTT
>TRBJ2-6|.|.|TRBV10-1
CASSEVQIAQSRANVLTF
TGCGCCAGCAGTGAGGTTCAAATCGCACAAAGTCGGGCCAACGTCCTGACTTTC
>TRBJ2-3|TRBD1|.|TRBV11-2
CASSLHRGVNTDTQYF
TGTGCCAGCAGCTTACACAGGGGCGTTAACACAGATACGCAGTATTTT
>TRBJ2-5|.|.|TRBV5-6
CASSLWDPYQETQYF
TGTGCCAGCAGCTTGTGGGATCCGTACCAAGAGACCCAGTACTTC
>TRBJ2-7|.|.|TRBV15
CATSRPDSAYEQYF
TGTGCCACCAGCAGGCCTGACTCTGCCTACGAGCAGTACTTC
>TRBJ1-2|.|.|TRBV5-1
CASSSGTYGYTF
TGCGCCAGCAGCTCGGGGACCTATGGCTACACCTTC
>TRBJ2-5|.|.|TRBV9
CASSALQGLETQYF
TGTGCCAGCAGCGCCCTACAAGGGCTGGAGACCCAGTACTTC
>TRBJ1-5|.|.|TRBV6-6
CASSYASEHQPQHF
TGTGCCAGCAGTTACGCGTCGGAACATCAGCCCCAGCATTTT
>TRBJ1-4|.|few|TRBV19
CASMRGLGDNEKLFF
TGTGCCAGTATGAGAGGGTTGGGGGATAATGAAAAACTGTTTTTT
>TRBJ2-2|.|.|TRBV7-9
CASNTGELFF
TGTGCCAGCAACACCGGGGAGCTGTTTTTT
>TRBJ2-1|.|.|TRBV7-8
CASSLDDNEQFF
TGTGCCAGCAGCTTAGACGACAATGAGCAGTTCTTC
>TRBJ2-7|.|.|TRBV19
CASGPTPKQYF
TGTGCCAGCGGCCCTACCCCAAAGCAGTACTTC
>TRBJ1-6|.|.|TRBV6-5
CARALGSRPVSPLHF
TGTGCCAGGGCCTTGGGGTCGCGGCCGGTTTCACCCCTCCACTTT
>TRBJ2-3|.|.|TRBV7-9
CASSLDGTSTDTQYF
TGTGCCAGCAGCCTGGACGGTACTAGCACAGATACGCAGTATTTT
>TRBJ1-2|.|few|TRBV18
CAGGAGWGNYGYTF
TGTGCCGGCGGCGCAGGGTGGGGAAACTATGGCTACACCTTC
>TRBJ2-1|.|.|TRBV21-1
CASSIGSGRTYNEQFF
TGTGCCAGCAGCATTGGGAGCGGGAGGACCTACAATGAGCAGTTCTTC
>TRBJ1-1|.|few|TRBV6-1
CALQWGTNPNTEAFF
TGTGCCCTCCAGTGGGGGACAAACCCGAACACTGAAGCTTTCTTT
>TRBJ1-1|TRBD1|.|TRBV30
CAWSSTGIGEAFF
TGTGCCTGGAGTTCGACAGGGATTGGCGAAGCTTTCTTT
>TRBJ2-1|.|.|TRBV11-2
CASSPPNNEQFF
TGTGCCAGCAGCCCGCCAAACAATGAGCAGTTCTTC
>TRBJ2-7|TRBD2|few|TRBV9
CASTPTLRAGKSYEQYF
TGTGCCAGCACCCCTACCCTCAGAGCGGGGAAGTCCTACGAGCAGTACTTC
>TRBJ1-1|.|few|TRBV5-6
CASSLASGRAFF
TGTGCCAGCAGCTTGGCTTCTGGGAGAGCTTTCTTT
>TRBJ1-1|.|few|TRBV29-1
CSVVSNALLNTEAFF
TGCAGCGTTGTTTCGAACGCCCTTTTGAACACTGAAGCTTTCTTT
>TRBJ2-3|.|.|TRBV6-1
CASSEPLADTDTQYF
TGTGCCAGCAGTGAGCCCCTAGCAGACACAGATACGCAGTATTTT
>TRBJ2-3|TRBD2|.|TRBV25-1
CASSELAGGASRTDTQYF
TGTGCCAGCAGTGAACTTGCCGGGGGGGCCTCCCGCACAGATACGCAGTATTTT
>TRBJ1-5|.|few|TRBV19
CASSMTANQPQHF
TGTGCCAGTAGTATGACGGCCAATCAGCCCCAGCATTTT
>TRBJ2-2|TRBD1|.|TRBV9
CASSVVGETGTGELFF
TGTGCCAGCAGCGTAGTGGGAGAGACAGGGACCGGGGAGCTGTTTTTT